The entry below gives a single TCR beta chain sequence along with its context. TCRdb passed the RT-PCR reads through MiXCR, listing each CDR3 protein once. The top ten clones hold 2.5% to 3% of a sample with roughly 550,000 distinct CDR3 sequences, approximately 24% of them seen once. This sample was taken from a study of response to subunit inactivated influenza vaccine. Per the germline V gene, CDR1 is SGHVS and CDR2 is FNYEAQ. Trimming took off 1 base at V and 2 bases at J, with 20 bases between the two ends. CDR3 size: 18 residues. These data were likewise used in another study, on T cells expressing NK-cell markers. As that study records: 5'RACE template switching with UMIs generated TCR beta cDNA.

The clonotype originates from a man aged 50 or older who received an inactivated influenza vaccine. The sample was CD4+ T cells sorted from PBMCs, taken approximately 12 days after vaccination. The chain links TRBV7-6 to TRBJ2-5; possible D gene TRBD2, 6 bases. The DNA for the CDR3 is TGTGCCAGCAGCTTAGTAGCGGCGGCATACACGGATCAAGAGACCCAGTACTTC. This encodes CASSLVAAAYTDQETQYF.